These T cell receptor beta chains were read from a single sample in a study of blood T cell repertoires in COVID-19. Sequencing was performed with immunoSEQ multiplex PCR; in TCRdb, only in-frame clones are kept and a portion is missing. The repertoire includes around 100,000 clones, approximately 84% of them detected once, and around 12% sits in the top ten. Material: peripheral blood. These receptors all stem from a human donor in a cohort sampled during active COVID-19. CDR3s include the opening cysteine and the closing phenylalanine or tryptophan. D genes are given only for firm matches. The listing skips clone size in some rows; elsewhere it reads once, few, many or a size class.

V	size	J	D	CDR3	DNA
TRBV10-1	once	TRBJ1-2	-	CASRERHLPDYGYTF	TGCGCCAGCAGGGAAAGACATCTCCCTGACTATGGCTACACCTTC
TRBV18	-	TRBJ2-7	-	CASSQGHVSYEQYF	TGTGCCAGCTCACAAGGACACGTCTCCTACGAGCAGTACTTC
TRBV5-1	-	TRBJ2-3	TRBD2	CASSSPASGRTDTQYF	TGCGCCAGCAGCTCCCCGGCTAGCGGGCGCACAGATACGCAGTATTTT
TRBV4-2	-	TRBJ2-3	TRBD2	CASSQTGTSGADTQYF	TGTGCCAGCAGCCAAACCGGGACTAGCGGGGCGGATACGCAGTATTTT
TRBV27	-	TRBJ1-2	TRBD1	CASSFGQGVDYGYTF	TGTGCCAGCAGTTTTGGACAGGGTGTCGACTATGGCTACACCTTC
TRBV19	-	TRBJ2-1	-	CASSIEGRGEQFF	TGTGCCAGTAGTATAGAGGGTCGGGGTGAGCAGTTCTTC
TRBV2	-	TRBJ2-7	-	CASTNGSYSYEQYF	TGTGCCAGCACAAACGGGAGCTACTCCTACGAGCAGTACTTC
TRBV12-3/TRBV12-4	-	TRBJ2-7	-	CASSPRETYEQYF	TGTGCCAGCAGTCCGAGGGAAACCTACGAGCAGTACTTC
TRBV4-2	-	TRBJ2-3	TRBD2	CASRAGSGGPSTDTQYF	TGTGCCAGCAGAGCAGGAAGCGGGGGGCCTAGCACAGATACGCAGTATTTT
TRBV6-5	once	TRBJ1-2	TRBD1	CASSHRDSEPYTF	TGTGCCAGCAGTCACCGGGACAGCGAACCTTACACCTTC
TRBV19	-	TRBJ1-5	TRBD1	CASSIFGAGQGLNQPQHF	TGTGCCAGTAGTATATTCGGGGCCGGACAGGGATTGAATCAGCCCCAGCATTTT
TRBV6-5	-	TRBJ1-5	TRBD1	CASSIRGPNQPQHF	TGTGCCAGCAGCATCAGGGGGCCCAATCAGCCCCAGCATTTT
TRBV18	-	TRBJ1-1	TRBD1	CASSEQGAPNTEAFF	TGTGCCAGCTCAGAACAGGGGGCCCCGAACACTGAAGCTTTCTTT
TRBV30	-	TRBJ1-1	-	CAWKGGGYTEAFF	TGTGCCTGGAAAGGGGGGGGGTACACTGAAGCTTTCTTT
TRBV27	-	TRBJ2-1	-	CASSLSFGGNEQFF	TGTGCCAGCAGTTTATCGTTCGGGGGCAATGAGCAGTTCTTC
TRBV30	-	TRBJ2-5	-	CAAEIRGGETQYF	TGTGCCGCCGAAATTCGGGGTGGGGAGACCCAGTACTTC
TRBV5-1	-	TRBJ2-3	TRBD2	CASTPEGGGIDTQYF	TGCGCCAGCACCCCTGAGGGCGGGGGGATAGATACGCAGTATTTT
TRBV12-5	-	TRBJ2-2	-	CASGLLAGGTGELFF	TGTGCTAGTGGTTTGCTAGCCGGGGGCACCGGGGAGCTGTTTTTT
TRBV11-2	-	TRBJ1-5	-	CASSLEGARNQPQHF	TGTGCCAGCAGCTTAGAGGGGGCTCGCAATCAGCCCCAGCATTTT
TRBV5-5	-	TRBJ2-5	-	CASSLQAGKETQYF	TGTGCCAGCAGCTTGCAGGCAGGGAAAGAGACCCAGTACTTC
TRBV10-3	-	TRBJ1-1	-	CAISDEGDTEAFF	TGTGCCATCAGTGACGAGGGGGACACTGAAGCTTTCTTT
TRBV3-1/TRBV3-2	-	TRBJ2-1	-	CASSQGAKWARFF	TGTGCCAGCAGCCAAGGGGCGAAGTGGGCGCGGTTCTTC
TRBV9	-	TRBJ1-1	-	CASSSGLGANTEAFF	TGTGCCAGCAGCTCGGGACTCGGGGCGAACACTGAAGCTTTCTTT
TRBV27	-	TRBJ1-1	TRBD1	CATHRTGTTEAFF	TGTGCCACCCACCGGACAGGGACTACTGAAGCTTTCTTT
TRBV7-7	-	TRBJ2-1	-	CASSSDRHNEQFF	TGTGCCAGCAGCTCGGACAGACACAATGAGCAGTTCTTC
TRBV5-1	-	TRBJ1-2	-	CASSLEQPPYGYTF	TGCGCCAGCAGCTTGGAACAGCCCCCCTATGGCTACACCTTC
TRBV5-1	-	TRBJ2-3	-	CASSLAQRSTDTQYF	TGCGCCAGCAGCTTGGCCCAGCGGAGCACAGATACGCAGTATTTT
TRBV19	-	TRBJ1-2	TRBD1	CASASGQRRGYTF	TGTGCCAGTGCTTCGGGACAGCGAAGAGGCTACACCTTC
TRBV5-1	-	TRBJ2-3	TRBD1	CASSLQGGYTDTQYF	TGCGCCAGCAGCTTACAGGGGGGCTACACAGATACGCAGTATTTT
TRBV3-1/TRBV3-2	-	TRBJ2-4	-	CASSQRLESPKNIQYF	TGTGCCAGCAGCCAACGGTTGGAGAGCCCCAAAAACATTCAGTACTTC
TRBV9	-	TRBJ1-5	-	CASSAGGNQPQHF	TGTGCCAGCAGCGCAGGGGGCAATCAGCCCCAGCATTTT
TRBV10-3	-	TRBJ2-5	TRBD2	CAISWEGETQYF	TGTGCCATCAGTTGGGAGGGGGAGACCCAGTACTTC
TRBV18	-	TRBJ1-2	TRBD1	CASSPSQGADGYTF	TGTGCCAGCTCACCATCACAGGGGGCGGATGGCTACACCTTC
TRBV4-3	-	TRBJ2-7	-	CASSQGQAPPYEQYF	TGCGCCAGCAGCCAAGGTCAGGCACCTCCCTACGAGCAGTACTTC
TRBV18	-	TRBJ1-1	-	CASSPRLENTEAFF	TGTGCCAGCTCACCACGGTTAGAGAACACTGAAGCTTTCTTT
TRBV19	-	TRBJ1-2	TRBD1	CASRAGQGNYGYTF	TGTGCCAGTAGGGCGGGACAGGGTAACTATGGCTACACCTTC